This paragraph reports one T cell receptor (beta chain). Trimming cost V 1 base and J 5 bases, with 8 bases left between them. This CDR3 is 13 amino acids long. The germline CDR1 and CDR2 sequences are GTSNPN and SVGIG (reference sequence). The source of the sample is a study of shared clonotypes between healthy human individuals. TCRdb's copy holds only in-frame clones and misses some; the assay was immunoSEQ multiplex PCR. The sample yields around 2,000,000 clones, 95% seen once. This rearrangement joins TRBV30 to TRBJ1-4, with D possibly TRBD1 on 5 matching bases. The clonotype originates from a man between 18 and 35 years old in good health. The sequencing input was naive CD4+ T cells sorted from blood. The subset is: CD45RA+ positively selected. The CDR3 DNA follows: TGTGCCTGGAGTGAGGGGAACAATGAAAAACTGTTTTTT. Translated: CAWSEGNNEKLFF.